This T cell receptor (beta chain) is from a study of shared clonotypes between healthy human individuals (dated by TCRdb to about 2020). Turning to the overall study: The cohort comprised two women and a few men aged 18 to 49 years. Different laboratories and diverse techniques were used to prepare libraries and sequence TCR repertoires, to increase sequencing depth and limit assay-specific biases. Each donor's leukapheresis produced roughly between roughly 0.94 and 9.5 billion PBMCs. For each donor, CD4 naive and CD4 memory were each given three plates, CD8 naive was given two plates, and CD8 memory was given one plate. Blood TCR repertoires of a handful of healthy adults were deeply sequenced to estimate repertoire size and the extent of clonotype sharing between individuals.

Results and caveats for the whole study, not just this receptor: Rarefaction of sorted-subset datasets indicated incomplete sequencing despite the large sequencing depth. Sampling was restricted to blood, and TCR repertoires in tissue are likely to differ from TCR repertoires in blood. Pairwise subsampling indicated that sequencing depth was expected to affect the degree of clonotype sharing among donors. Sharing across a handful of donors was observed for about 5% of naive CD4, about 4% of naive CD8, over 2% of memory CD4, and less than 0.45% of memory CD8 clonotypes. The small number of donors limited the genetic and exposure-history diversity represented. Clonotypes shared by all four sorted-subset donors showed higher generation probabilities than non-shared clonotypes. Estimated clonotype richness was generally larger for naive than for memory subsets.

Donors were healthy HIV-negative adults with no recently reported acute infections or vaccinations. Every donor was a Caucasian adult residing in Nashville, Tennessee, USA. Magnetic negative selection was used to enrich CD4+ T cells, after which naive cells were positively selected on CD45RA and the negative fraction became the memory subset. Blood was collected by leukapheresis, and PBMCs were isolated by Ficoll-Histopaque density gradient centrifugation and then cryopreserved in liquid nitrogen vapor phase. Analytical flow cytometry was used to check the purity and quantity of every magnetically sorted T cell population. Each sorted fraction had its genomic DNA isolated and then quantified by UV absorbance on a Nanodrop 2000c. TCR CDR3 regions were amplified from genomic DNA by multiplex PCR using the deep immunoSEQ assay. Extracted genomic DNA from each cell subset was distributed evenly across all wells of several immunoSEQ 96-well plates, and each plate was treated as a replicate. Each replicate PCR for sorted subsets received roughly 0.2 ug genomic DNA, equal to tens of thousands of T cell genomes. The purified libraries were quantified using a Qubit 3.0 fluorometer, sized with a Bioanalyzer 2100, and then quantified again using the KAPA Library Quantification kit. Every immunoSEQ 96-well plate was sequenced on a separate single-read 150-cycle Illumina NextSeq 550 flow cell. Per the source publication's procedure: Because the immunoSEQ output held only junctional sequences and lacked quality scores, the filtering could not match the filtering applied to full-length reads. To assign V/J genes and CDR3, sequences were annotated against IMGT germline references using PyIR, a Python wrapper for IgBLAST v1.9. Reads with weak V/J assignments (E-value above 1e-6), missing CDR3, stop codons, out-of-frame junctions, or ambiguous translated residues were removed. A V3J clonotype was defined by an identical inferred V gene, J gene, and CDR3 amino acid sequence. Percentage overlap between repertoires was calculated by dividing the number of shared unique clonotypes by the size of the smaller repertoire. RTK rarefaction, the Chao1 estimator, and Recon v2.1 estimates of unobserved clonotypes were used to assess repertoire richness. OLGA was used to compute generation probabilities for all TCRbeta clonotypes that the gDNA method yielded from a few donors. TCRdb carries this immuneACCESS record with in-frame sequences only. Its versions omit some clonotypes, under half of them owing to an unresolved V gene in the studies checked, with the rest unexplained. V, J and clone size derive from that table, while D and trimming were established from the DNA sequence. The sample table lists about 510,000 clones, 90% to 97% of them with a count of one. The top ten clonotypes cover about 0.054% of the sample.

For this clone: Its binding antigen is unknown. Base quality data are lacking; no much larger clone is found one base away.

Sequencing was done on a sample of naive CD4+ T cells sorted from blood. Per the publication, the cell subset or site label means: CD45RA+ positively selected. This TCR came from a woman in her twenties or thirties in good health.

The nucleotides read TGTGCCAGCAGGAAGGGACAGGGAAATGAAAAACTGTTTTTT. Protein translation: CASRKGQGNEKLFF. In this chain, TRBV2 is recombined with TRBJ1-4, with 9 bases matching TRBD1. CDR1 SNHLY and CDR2 FYNNEI are derived from the germline V gene. V has 6 bases trimmed and J has 5 bases trimmed; junction bases matching no gene number 4. CDR3 length: 14 amino acids, cysteine to phenylalanine. Only the CDR3 portion is preserved as DNA: 42 bases, with reading frame beginning at the first base.